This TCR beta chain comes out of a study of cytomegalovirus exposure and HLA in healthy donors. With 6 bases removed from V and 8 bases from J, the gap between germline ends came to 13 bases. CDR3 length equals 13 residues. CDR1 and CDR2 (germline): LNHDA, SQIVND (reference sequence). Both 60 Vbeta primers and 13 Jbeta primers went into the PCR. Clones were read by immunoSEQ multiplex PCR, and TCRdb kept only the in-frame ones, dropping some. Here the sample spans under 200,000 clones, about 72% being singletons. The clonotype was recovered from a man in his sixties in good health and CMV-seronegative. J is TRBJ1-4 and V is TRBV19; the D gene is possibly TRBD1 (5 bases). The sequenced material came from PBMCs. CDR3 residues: CASRGPREEKLFF. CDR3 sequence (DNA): TGTGCCAGTAGGGGCCCCAGGGAAGAAAAACTGTTTTTT.